The entry below describes one T cell receptor (beta chain). Its antigen is not yet known. Base qualities are not at hand, and no much larger clone is one base apart. This sample is part of a study of PD-L1 blockade in urothelial cancer (dated by TCRdb to the late 2010s). For context, the study as a whole: Every patient began therapy at some point between 2014 and 2015 and was given atezolizumab 1,200 mg intravenously every 3 weeks. About 85% of the roughly 29 patients were males with bladder-origin urothelial cancer, and about 65% of the roughly 30 reported a prior smoking history. Patients had an ECOG performance status of 0 or 1 and had received between 0 and 3 prior chemotherapy regimens. Blood samples were analyzed 3 weeks after the start of treatment (second dose) and 6 weeks after the start of treatment. Blood samples gave median yields of approximately 130,000 T cells and some 84,000 unique TCRs, along with a median clonality of 0.080. The study was an exploratory multi-omic analysis of somatic, immune and clinical correlates of response to PD-L1 blockade with atezolizumab in urothelial cancer. Pretreatment tumor samples, along with matched peripheral blood serially collected before and after atezolizumab treatment, were subjected to TCR sequencing. Durable clinical benefit was defined as progression-free survival longer than 6 months, and TCR features were also tested against progression-free and overall survival. In the same patients, whole exome sequencing and RNA sequencing of pretreatment tumors were performed in addition to TCR sequencing. Ten or so patients reached durable clinical benefit, while fewer than 25 patients did not. Pretreatment blood TCR-seq was available for about 27 patients, at least one posttreatment blood collection was obtained for some 25 patients, and tumor TCR-seq was available for some 25 patients. Broader findings and caveats from the paper: Improved progression-free and overall survival was found to be associated with pretreatment peripheral blood TCR clonality below the median. Because the sample size was small (n of about 30) and many exploratory analyses were performed, the results are intended to be hypothesis-generating. Among patients with durable benefit, tumor-associated TCR clones showed greater expansion in peripheral blood 3 weeks after treatment started (n ≈ 21, p = 0.022).

According to the study, the label for this sample's time point signals: peripheral blood 6 weeks after treatment start. The cohort comprised 25 to 30 patients with locally advanced or metastatic urothelial carcinoma treated at Memorial Sloan Kettering on a trial protocol. Peripheral blood mononuclear cells were collected from each patient pretreatment and during treatment, giving between 1 and 8 total time points per patient. The Qiagen DNeasy Blood extraction kit was used to purify genomic DNA from total PBMCs and from tumor samples. PBMCs were collected pretreatment and during treatment, and were isolated and stored as previously described. Synthetic TCR analog templates were spiked into each PCR so that absolute template abundance could be estimated from read counts. The immunoSEQ assay used bias-controlled V and J gene primers to amplify TCRbeta CDR3 regions from genomic DNA. Sequencing of rearranged TCRbeta segments was performed at approximately 20X coverage. The paper's data handling went like this. Sequencing errors were corrected by clustering and CDR3s were annotated against IMGT to assign V, D and J genes. Downstream analyses used only productive TCRbeta rearrangements and left out out-of-frame or stop-codon sequences. Clonality was calculated as one minus the Shannon entropy normalized by the log of the number of unique productive sequences. Fisher's exact test with Benjamini-Hochberg correction, using a cutoff of adjusted p below 0.01, was how clones that differed between time points or between blood and tumor were identified. TCRdb carries this immuneACCESS record with in-frame sequences only. Its versions omit some clonotypes, under half of them owing to an unresolved V gene in the studies checked, with the rest unexplained. The V and J calls and clone size were taken over from that table, and D and trimming were inferred from the DNA. Here the sample has about 45,000 clones; around 80% occur a single time. Approximately 13% of the sample is taken by the ten largest.

V has 9 bases trimmed and J has 0 bases trimmed; junction bases matching no gene number 7. Its CDR3 holds 14 amino acids, cysteine through phenylalanine. Only the CDR3 part of the read is kept: 42 bases, read in frame from the first base. The germline V gene sets CDR1 to MDHEN and CDR2 to SYDVKM. The clonotype was recovered from a man aged 60-69 years with urothelial cancer. The chain is assembled from TRBV28 and TRBJ2-7; 8 middle bases align to TRBD1. This specimen consisted of PBMCs, obtained around atezolizumab (anti-PD-L1) treatment. The CDR3 region reads CASRQGIVSYEQYF. The bases are TGTGCCAGTAGACAGGGGATTGTCTCCTACGAGCAGTACTTC.